These 23 T cell receptor beta chains originate from one sample sequenced in a study of cytomegalovirus exposure and HLA in healthy donors (TCRdb year 2017). Libraries were constructed by the immunoSEQ multiplex PCR assay. The multiplex PCR relied on a mix of 60 forward primers for TCR Vbeta segments and 13 reverse primers for TCR Jbeta segments. Imported from immuneACCESS, the table was reduced by TCRdb to in-frame sequences with V and J called. These copies leave out some clones; in studies compared against another copy, an unresolved V gene accounts for under half, and the cause of the remainder is not known. This sample comprises some 100,000 clones, 84% of them detected only once. About 2% of the sample lies in the top ten. The material sequenced was PBMCs. The receptors here all came from a man younger than 30 in good health and CMV-seronegative.

The chain employs TRBV5-8 and TRBJ1-5, with D hard to call. The V gene's germline CDR1 is SGHTS and CDR2 YDEGEE. This CDR3 contains 14 residues. V was cut by 0 bases and J by 3 bases, with 7 bases left in between. The CDR3 sequence: CASSLGQNNQPQHF. The CDR3 bases are TGTGCCAGCAGCTTGGGCCAGAACAATCAGCCCCAGCATTTT.

This rearrangement joins TRBV6-4 to TRBJ2-3; the D gene is possibly TRBD2 (5 bases). The V end lost 2 bases, the J end lost 5 bases, and 8 bases lay between the germline ends. CDR1 is MRHNA, CDR2 SNTAGT, per germline. The CDR3 extends over 13 amino acids. The CDR3 sequence is CASSDPRGDTQYF. CDR3 DNA sequence: TGTGCCAGCAGTGACCCCCGGGGAGATACGCAGTATTTT.

V usage is TRBV5-1 and J usage is TRBJ1-1, with 9 bases identical to TRBD1. The CDR3 totals 14 residues. CDR1 and CDR2 (germline): SGHRS, YFSETQ. V trimming: 8 bases; J trimming: 5 bases; junction bases outside the gene matches: 10. CDR3: CASLLGQGGTEAFF. CDR3 nucleotide sequence: TGCGCCAGTTTACTGGGACAGGGAGGGACTGAAGCTTTCTTT.

Only a few counts were recorded for this clone. The chain has TRBV2 and TRBJ2-3, with TRBD2 matching over 9 bases. From germline, CDR1 is SNHLY and CDR2 FYNNEI. With 3 bases clipped from V and 2 bases from J, the junction kept 3 bases outside the gene matches. The CDR3 extends over 15 amino acids. The CDR3 DNA reads as TGTGCCAGCAGTGAGGCGGGAGGGACCACAGATACGCAGTATTTT. As protein: CASSEAGGTTDTQYF.

This clone was seen a handful of times. The chain is built from TRBV2 and TRBJ2-3; D perhaps matches TRBD2 (6 bases). V lost 4 bases and J 0 bases, leaving 23 bases between the germline ends. Germline CDR1 SNHLY, CDR2 FYNNEI. The CDR3 has 19 amino acids. The CDR3 loop is CASSVALFGGDSSTDTQYF. The CDR3 coding sequence is TGTGCCAGCAGTGTTGCCTTATTTGGTGGGGACTCTAGCACAGATACGCAGTATTTT.

This clone has only one observation. The genes are TRBV6-6 and TRBJ2-1; D unresolved. The CDR3 has 11 amino acids. Germline CDR1 reads MNHNY; CDR2 reads SVGAGI (reference sequence). Trimming pared 10 bases from V and 3 bases from J, leaving 7 bases between. CDR3 in amino acids: CATSVYNEQFF. The CDR3 bases are TGTGCCACCAGCGTCTACAATGAGCAGTTCTTC.

The V gene is TRBV6-1, the J gene TRBJ2-5; the D is unclear. This CDR3 is built from 13 residues. Trimming took 7 bases from V and 2 from J, leaving 11 bases between them. Per the germline V gene, CDR1 is MNHNS and CDR2 is SASEGT. CDR3 protein: CASNLDSQETQYF. Here the CDR3 DNA reads TGTGCCAGCAACCTAGACTCGCAAGAGACCCAGTACTTC.

The V and J genes are TRBV10-2 and TRBJ1-4; D not resolved. The germline V and J ends were trimmed by 6 bases and 7 bases, with 12 bases remaining between them. This CDR3 spans 13 amino acids. Germline V CDR1 and CDR2: WSHSY, SAAADI. Written as DNA, the CDR3 is TGCGCCAGCAGGGTATCTAGACTTGAAAAACTGTTTTTT. Translation gives CASRVSRLEKLFF.

The chain employs TRBV27 and TRBJ1-6; D is perhaps TRBD1 (6 bases). This CDR3 comprises 19 residues. CDR1 and CDR2 from the germline V gene are MNHEY and SMNVEV (reference sequence). V shed 6 bases and J shed 7 bases, with 28 bases lying between them. CDR3 nucleotides: TGTGCCAGCAGGGGGGACATCGCCACAGGGAGTGTGTTCAATTCACCCCTCCACTTT. This codes for CASRGDIATGSVFNSPLHF.

The chain carries TRBV5-1 and TRBJ1-2; tentatively, D is TRBD1 (5 bases). V shed 0 bases and J shed 8 bases, with 11 bases lying between them. The CDR3 is made up of 13 amino acids. The germline V gene has CDR1 SGHRS and CDR2 YFSETQ. The chain's CDR3 is CASSLAGRGGYTF. The CDR3 DNA reads TGCGCCAGCAGCTTGGCGGGGAGGGGAGGCTACACCTTC.

The chain is built from TRBV28 and TRBJ1-1; no reliable D call. Germline CDR1 reads MDHEN; CDR2 reads SYDVKM. The length of the CDR3 is 16 residues. V lost 1 base to trimming and J lost 0 bases, with 12 bases between them. For the CDR3, the DNA is TGTGCCAGCAGTTTATTAACTGTGGTGGTGAACACTGAAGCTTTCTTT. Translation gives CASSLLTVVVNTEAFF.

This chain links TRBV4-3 with TRBJ2-7, with TRBD2 identical over 10 bases. Looked up from germline, CDR1 is LGHNA and CDR2 is YSLEER. There are 18 residues in the CDR3. The V segment lost 1 base and the J segment 4 bases; nucleotides outside the gene matches: 13. The CDR3 here is CASSQGYASGSMVYEQYF. CDR3 in DNA: TGCGCCAGCAGCCAAGGATACGCTAGCGGGAGTATGGTTTACGAGCAGTACTTC.

J is TRBJ1-5 and V is TRBV28; tentatively, D is TRBD1 (5 bases). V was shortened by 5 bases and J by 2 bases, with 13 bases between the two germline ends. Germline V lookup: CDR1 MDHEN, CDR2 SYDVKM. CDR3 length: 15 amino acids. CDR3 in DNA: TGTGCCAGCAGTCCCGGTGTAGGGGGCAATCAGCCCCAGCATTTT. Translation: CASSPGVGGNQPQHF.

The chain uses TRBV5-4 and TRBJ2-1; 11 bases line up with TRBD2. After removal of 6 bases from V and 10 bases from J, the junction contained 6 bases not matched to a gene. This CDR3 is 13 amino acids long. Per germline, CDR1 SGHNT and CDR2 YYREEE (reference sequence). The CDR3 sequence: CASTLLAGEEQFF. CDR3 DNA: TGTGCCAGCACCCTACTAGCGGGAGAGGAGCAGTTCTTC.

J is TRBJ2-2 and V is TRBV7-9; D not resolved. Trimming cost V 8 bases and J 1 base, with 11 bases left between them. This CDR3 spans 14 amino acids. Per germline, CDR1 SEHNR and CDR2 FQNEAQ (reference sequence). The CDR3 region is CASHIPVNTGELFF. The CDR3 nucleotides are TGTGCCAGCCATATCCCAGTGAACACCGGGGAGCTGTTTTTT.

V is TRBV5-1 and J is TRBJ2-2, with D perhaps TRBD1 (6 bases). The CDR3 loop spans 15 amino acids. V lost 3 bases to trimming and J lost 6 bases, with 15 bases between them. CDR1 and CDR2 (germline): SGHRS, YFSETQ. The CDR3 here is CASSSGTPRPGELFF. The CDR3 DNA sequence: TGCGCCAGCAGCTCCGGGACACCCCGACCCGGGGAGCTGTTTTTT.

The rearrangement joins TRBV5-6 to TRBJ2-1, with 9 bases that match TRBD2. The CDR3 is made up of 15 amino acids. CDR1 and CDR2 from the germline V gene are SGHDT and YYEEEE. After removal of 3 bases from V and 5 bases from J, the junction contained 6 bases not matched to a gene. For the CDR3, the DNA is TGTGCCAGCAGCTCACTAGCGGGTGGAAACAATGAGCAGTTCTTC. It specifies CASSSLAGGNNEQFF.

This chain links TRBV28 with TRBJ1-1; maybe TRBD1 (5 bases). V was cut by 6 bases and J by 0 bases, with 8 bases left in between. The germline V gene encodes CDR1 MDHEN and CDR2 SYDVKM. This CDR3 has 13 amino acids. Written as DNA, the CDR3 is TGTGCCAGCAGACAACAGGTGAACACTGAAGCTTTCTTT. Translation: CASRQQVNTEAFF. The full variable domain, completed using reference TRBV28 and TRBJ1-1, is DVKVTQSSRYLVKRTGEKVFLECVQDMDHENMFWYRQDPGLGLRLIYFSYDVKMKEKGDIPEGYSVSREKKERFSLILESASTNQTSMYLCASRQQVNTEAFFGQGTRLTVV.

The rearrangement links TRBV4-1 to TRBJ1-1; TRBD1 is a possible D gene (6 bases). This CDR3 has 17 residues. Germline loops: CDR1 MGHRA, CDR2 YSYEKL. Trimming shortened V by 3 bases and J by 4 bases, and 21 bases separated the two germline ends. The CDR3 sequence is CASSQPPGTPGGTEAFF. CDR3 nucleotide sequence: TGCGCCAGCAGCCAGCCCCCCGGGACACCGGGAGGCACTGAAGCTTTCTTT.

J is TRBJ2-2 and V is TRBV30, with 7 bases matching TRBD2. CDR1 GTSNPN and CDR2 SVGIG come from the germline V gene (reference sequence). J was trimmed by 3 bases and V by 3 bases; bases with no gene match: 10. The CDR3 length is 16 residues. The CDR3 here is CAWRDPQGGDTGELFF. DNA of the CDR3: TGTGCCTGGAGAGACCCTCAGGGAGGGGACACCGGGGAGCTGTTTTTT.

CDR3 loop: CASSSYRGIGYNEQFF. CDR3 DNA sequence: TGTGCCAGCAGTTCCTACAGGGGTATCGGGTACAATGAGCAGTTCTTC. The gene calls are TRBV27 and TRBJ2-1, with 7 bases aligning to TRBD1. The germline gives CDR1 MNHEY, CDR2 SMNVEV (reference sequence). The CDR3 consists of 16 residues. V shed 4 bases and J 4 bases; nucleotides not matched to a gene: 10.

This clone was detected once. The V gene is TRBV19, the J gene TRBJ2-7, with D possibly matching TRBD2 (6 bases). The CDR3 extends over 14 amino acids. Trimming left V 3 bases short and J 0 bases short, with 9 bases between. Germline V gives CDR1 LNHDA, CDR2 SQIVND (reference sequence). The CDR3 region is CASSIPGSSYEQYF. The CDR3 DNA sequence: TGTGCCAGTAGTATCCCCGGGAGCTCCTACGAGCAGTACTTC.

This clone was detected once. For the CDR3, the DNA is TGTGCCTGCGCCTGGGACATTAAGAACACTGAAGCTTTCTTT. Its protein is CACAWDIKNTEAFF. This rearrangement joins TRBV30 to TRBJ1-1; D may be TRBD1 (6 bases). Germline-derived CDR1 and CDR2 are GTSNPN and SVGIG (reference sequence). CDR3 length: 14 residues. The ends were cut back, 6 bases at V and 1 base at J, with 15 bases in the middle.